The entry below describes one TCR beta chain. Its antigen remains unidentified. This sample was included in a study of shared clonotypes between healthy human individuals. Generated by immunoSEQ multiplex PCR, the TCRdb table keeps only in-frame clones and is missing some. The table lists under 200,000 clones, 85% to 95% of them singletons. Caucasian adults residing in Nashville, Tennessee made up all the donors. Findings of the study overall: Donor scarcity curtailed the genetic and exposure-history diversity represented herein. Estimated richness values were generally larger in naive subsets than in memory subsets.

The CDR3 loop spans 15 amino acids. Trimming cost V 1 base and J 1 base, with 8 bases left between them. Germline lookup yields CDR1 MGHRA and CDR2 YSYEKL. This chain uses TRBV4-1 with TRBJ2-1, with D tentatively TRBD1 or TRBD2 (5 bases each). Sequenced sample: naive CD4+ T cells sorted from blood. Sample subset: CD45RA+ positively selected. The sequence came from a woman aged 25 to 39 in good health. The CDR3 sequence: CASSQGDGSYNEQFF. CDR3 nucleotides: TGCGCCAGCAGCCAAGGGGACGGTTCCTACAATGAGCAGTTCTTC.